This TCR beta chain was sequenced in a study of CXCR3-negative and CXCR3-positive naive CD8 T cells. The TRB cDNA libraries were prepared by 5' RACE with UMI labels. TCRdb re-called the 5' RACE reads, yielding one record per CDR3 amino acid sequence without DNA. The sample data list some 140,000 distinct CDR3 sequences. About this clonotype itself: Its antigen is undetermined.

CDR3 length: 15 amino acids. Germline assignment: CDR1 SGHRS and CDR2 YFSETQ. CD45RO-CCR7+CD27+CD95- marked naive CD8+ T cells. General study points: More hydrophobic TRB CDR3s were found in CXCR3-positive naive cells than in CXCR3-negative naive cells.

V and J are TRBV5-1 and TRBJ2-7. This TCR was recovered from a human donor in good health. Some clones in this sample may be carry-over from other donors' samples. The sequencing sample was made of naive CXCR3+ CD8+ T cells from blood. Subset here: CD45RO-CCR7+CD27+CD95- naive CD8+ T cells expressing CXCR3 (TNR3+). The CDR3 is CASSLGADSSYEQYF. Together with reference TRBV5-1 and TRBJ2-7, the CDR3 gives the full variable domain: KAGVTQTPRYLIKTRGQQVTLSCSPISGHRSVSWYQQTPGQGLQFLFEYFSETQRNKGNFPGRFSGRQFSNSRSEMNVSTLELGDSALYLCASSLGADSSYEQYFGPGTRLTVT.